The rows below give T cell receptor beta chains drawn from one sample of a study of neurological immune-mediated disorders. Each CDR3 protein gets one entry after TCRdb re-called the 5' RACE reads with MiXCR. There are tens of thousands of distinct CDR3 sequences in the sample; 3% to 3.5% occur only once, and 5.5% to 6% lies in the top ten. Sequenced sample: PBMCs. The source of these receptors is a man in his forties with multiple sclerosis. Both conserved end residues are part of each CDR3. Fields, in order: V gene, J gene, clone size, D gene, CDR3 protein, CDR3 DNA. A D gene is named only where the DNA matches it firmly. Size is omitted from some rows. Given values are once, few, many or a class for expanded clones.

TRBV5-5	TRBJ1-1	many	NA	CASSLQDRTEAFF	TGTGCCAGCAGCTTACAGGACCGGACTGAAGCTTTCTTT
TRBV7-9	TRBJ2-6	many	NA	CASSLGRWANVLTF	TGTGCCAGCAGCTTGGGGAGGTGGGCCAACGTCCTGACTTTC
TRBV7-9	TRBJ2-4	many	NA	CASSPQYF	TGTGCCAGCAGCCCTCAGTACTTC
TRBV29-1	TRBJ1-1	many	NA	CSVVQVEGTEAFF	TGCAGCGTTGTACAGGTGGAGGGTACTGAAGCTTTCTTT
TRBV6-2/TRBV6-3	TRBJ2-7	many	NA	CASSYRYEQYF	TGTGCCAGCAGTTATCGCTACGAGCAGTACTTC
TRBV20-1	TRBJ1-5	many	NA	CSAIRGGGNQPQNF	TGCAGTGCTATAAGGGGAGGAGGAAATCAGCCCCAGAATTTT
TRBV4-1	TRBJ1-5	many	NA	CASSRLASNQPQHF	TGCGCCAGCAGCCGATTAGCCAGCAATCAGCCCCAGCATTTT
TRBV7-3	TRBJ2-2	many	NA	CASSPDSGELFF	TGTGCCAGCAGCCCGGACTCCGGGGAGCTGTTTTTT
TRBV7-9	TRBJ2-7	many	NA	CASTNSENSYEQYF	TGTGCCAGCACCAACAGTGAGAATTCCTACGAGCAGTACTTC
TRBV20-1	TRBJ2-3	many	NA	CSARDGVGTDTQYF	TGCAGTGCTAGAGACGGGGTTGGCACAGATACGCAGTATTTT
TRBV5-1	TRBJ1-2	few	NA	CASSGTAGPYGYTF	TGCGCCAGCAGCGGAACTGCGGGGCCGTATGGCTACACCTTC
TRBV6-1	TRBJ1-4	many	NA	CASRGHTTNEKLFF	TGTGCCAGCCGGGGGCATACCACTAATGAAAAACTGTTTTTT
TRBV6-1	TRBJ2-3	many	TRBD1	CASSEAPPSTGVTQYF	TGTGCCAGCAGTGAAGCTCCCCCTTCGACAGGGGTTACGCAGTATTTT
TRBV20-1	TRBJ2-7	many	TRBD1	CSANRGSYEQYF	TGCAGTGCAAACAGGGGATCCTACGAGCAGTACTTC
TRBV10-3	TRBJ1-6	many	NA	CAISEGDSPLHF	TGTGCCATCAGTGAGGGTGATTCACCCCTCCACTTT
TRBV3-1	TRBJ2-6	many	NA	CASSQGPPIGANVLTF	TGTGCCAGCAGCCAAGGCCCACCGATAGGGGCCAACGTCCTGACTTTC
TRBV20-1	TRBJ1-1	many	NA	CSAREGSLNTEAFF	TGCAGTGCTAGAGAGGGCAGCTTGAACACTGAAGCTTTCTTT
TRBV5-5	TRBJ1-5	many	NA	CASSWGVVSNQPQHF	TGTGCCAGCAGCTGGGGGGTGGTCAGCAATCAGCCCCAGCATTTT
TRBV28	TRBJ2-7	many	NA	CASSSRTYEQYF	TGTGCCAGCAGTTCTCGCACCTACGAGCAGTACTTC
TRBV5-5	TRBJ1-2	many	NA	CASSPGTASPLRSNYGYTF	TGTGCCAGCAGCCCCGGGACGGCCTCACCCCTACGATCTAACTATGGCTACACCTTC
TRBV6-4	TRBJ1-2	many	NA	CASRMTADGYTF	TGTGCCAGCAGGATGACAGCAGATGGCTACACCTTC
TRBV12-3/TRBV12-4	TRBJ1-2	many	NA	CASSLPGFGYTF	TGTGCCAGCAGTTTACCAGGGTTTGGCTACACCTTC
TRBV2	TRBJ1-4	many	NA	CASRLQGSNEKLFF	TGTGCCAGCAGACTTCAGGGGTCTAATGAAAAACTGTTTTTT
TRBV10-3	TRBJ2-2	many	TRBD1	CAIKPGQGNTGELFF	TGTGCCATCAAGCCGGGACAGGGCAACACCGGGGAGCTGTTTTTT
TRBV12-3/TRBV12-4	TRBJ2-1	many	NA	CASRPQDSRDEQFF	TGTGCCAGCAGACCTCAGGACTCGAGGGATGAGCAGTTCTTC
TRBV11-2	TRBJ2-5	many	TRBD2	CASSPSPSGGGRETQYF	TGTGCCAGCAGCCCATCGCCCAGCGGGGGAGGGCGAGAGACCCAGTACTTC
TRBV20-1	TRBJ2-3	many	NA	CSAREGLGDTDTQYF	TGCAGTGCTAGAGAAGGACTTGGAGACACAGATACGCAGTATTTT
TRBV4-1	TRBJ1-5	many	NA	CASSQDRGYQPQHF	TGCGCCAGCAGCCAAGATCGGGGATATCAGCCCCAGCATTTT
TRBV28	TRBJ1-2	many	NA	CASSLGIANYGYTF	TGTGCCAGCAGTTTGGGCATAGCTAACTATGGCTACACCTTC
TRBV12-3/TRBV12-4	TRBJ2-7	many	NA	CASSFRTAQYF	TGTGCCAGCAGTTTTAGGACAGCGCAGTACTTC
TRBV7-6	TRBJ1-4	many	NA	CASSSGNSNEKLFF	TGTGCCAGCAGCTCAGGGAACAGTAATGAAAAACTGTTTTTT
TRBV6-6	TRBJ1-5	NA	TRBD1	CASTTQGAGQPQNF	TGTGCCAGCACCACACAGGGGGCAGGTCAGCCCCAGAATTTT
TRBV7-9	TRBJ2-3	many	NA	CASTPPGGSDTQYF	TGTGCCAGCACCCCCCCTGGGGGTTCCGATACGCAGTATTTT
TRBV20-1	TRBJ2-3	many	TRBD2	CSATGLAGVDTQYF	TGCAGTGCAACGGGACTAGCGGGGGTAGATACGCAGTATTTT
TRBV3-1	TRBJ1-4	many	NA	CASSQAGGDEKLFF	TGTGCCAGCAGCCAAGCTGGGGGGGACGAAAAACTGTTTTTT
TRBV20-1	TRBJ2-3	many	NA	CSAIVRGSDTQYF	TGCAGTGCTATAGTGAGAGGTTCAGATACGCAGTATTTT
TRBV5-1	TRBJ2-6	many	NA	CASSFSRGGLSGANVLTF	TGCGCCAGCAGCTTTTCTAGGGGGGGGCTCTCTGGGGCCAACGTCCTGACTTTC
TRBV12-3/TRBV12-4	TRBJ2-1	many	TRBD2	CASSLSYGGARLEQFF	TGTGCCAGCAGTTTGTCTTACGGGGGGGCAAGATTAGAGCAGTTCTTC
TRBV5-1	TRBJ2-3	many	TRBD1	CASGPGQGTDTQYF	TGCGCCAGCGGACCGGGACAGGGTACAGATACGCAGTATTTT
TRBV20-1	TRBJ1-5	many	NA	CSARDRVVTSRPQHF	TGCAGTGCTAGAGATAGGGTTGTGACGTCCCGGCCCCAGCATTTT
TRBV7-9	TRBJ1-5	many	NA	CASSSDGYSNQPQHF	TGTGCCAGCAGTTCGGACGGATATAGCAATCAGCCCCAGCATTTT
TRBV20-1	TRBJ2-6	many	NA	CSARSRGLRANVLTF	TGCAGTGCTAGATCAAGGGGACTGAGGGCCAACGTCCTGACTTTC
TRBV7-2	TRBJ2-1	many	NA	CASSFFTGPYNEQFF	TGTGCCAGCAGCTTTTTTACGGGGCCCTACAATGAGCAGTTCTTC
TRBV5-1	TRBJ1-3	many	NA	CASSLAGRDSGNTIYF	TGCGCCAGCAGCTTGGCCGGCAGGGACTCTGGAAACACCATATATTTT
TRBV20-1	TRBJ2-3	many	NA	CSAKRAGDTQYF	TGCAGTGCTAAGAGGGCAGGAGATACGCAGTATTTT
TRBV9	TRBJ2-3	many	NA	CASSVVTDTQYF	TGTGCCAGCAGCGTAGTCACAGATACGCAGTATTTT
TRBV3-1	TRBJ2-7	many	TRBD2	CASSQDGLAGVYEQYF	TGTGCCAGCAGCCAAGATGGTCTAGCGGGGGTGTACGAGCAGTACTTC
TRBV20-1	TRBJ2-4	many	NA	CSAFSSRGAKNIQYF	TGCAGTGCTTTTTCCTCGAGGGGAGCCAAAAACATTCAGTACTTC
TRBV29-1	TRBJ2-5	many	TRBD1	CSVGTGGPETQYF	TGCAGCGTGGGGACAGGGGGCCCAGAGACCCAGTACTTC
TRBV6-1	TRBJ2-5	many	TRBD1	CATGTASETQYF	TGTGCCACGGGGACAGCGTCGGAGACCCAGTACTTC
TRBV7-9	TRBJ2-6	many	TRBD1	CASSSTGTGGRSGANVLTF	TGTGCCAGCAGCTCAACCGGGACAGGGGGCCGCTCTGGGGCCAACGTCCTGACTTTC
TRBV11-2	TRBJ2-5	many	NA	CASSLVGVAETQYF	TGTGCCAGCAGCTTAGTTGGGGTAGCAGAGACCCAGTACTTC
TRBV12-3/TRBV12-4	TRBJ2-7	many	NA	CASRPGKHYEQYF	TGTGCCAGCAGACCGGGGAAGCATTACGAGCAGTACTTC
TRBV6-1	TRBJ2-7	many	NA	CASSEGSAGSYEQYF	TGTGCCAGCAGTGAAGGATCGGCAGGCTCCTACGAGCAGTACTTC
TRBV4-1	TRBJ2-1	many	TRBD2	CASRSLAGASYNEQFF	TGCGCCAGCAGATCTCTAGCGGGGGCGTCCTACAATGAGCAGTTCTTC
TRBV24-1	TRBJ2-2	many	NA	CATNGLTGELFF	TGTGCCACCAATGGACTAACCGGGGAGCTGTTTTTT
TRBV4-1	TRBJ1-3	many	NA	CASSQERYSGNTIYF	TGCGCCAGCAGCCAAGAGAGGTATTCTGGAAACACCATATATTTT
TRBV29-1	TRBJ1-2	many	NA	CSVVPPTVSLGYTF	TGCAGCGTTGTCCCTCCGACTGTTTCGTTAGGCTACACCTTC
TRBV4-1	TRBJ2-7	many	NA	CASSHPNRAGEQYF	TGCGCCAGCAGCCACCCAAACAGGGCGGGCGAGCAGTACTTC
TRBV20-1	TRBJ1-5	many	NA	CSARDRNGPLRRGERLSNQPQHF	TGCAGTGCTAGAGATAGAAATGGGCCACTCCGCAGGGGAGAACGCCTTAGCAATCAGCCCCAGCATTTT